One sample yielded the 19 T cell receptor beta chains listed below, sequenced in a study of human T cells and chemical hapten exposure. One entry per CDR3 protein, called by TCRdb with MiXCR from the RACE reads. The table has roughly 380,000 distinct CDR3 sequences, approximately 4.4% seen once. Regarding time point: patch test 1, 2 weeks after DPC sensitization. The treatment was: therapeutic diphenylcyclopropenone sensitization with weekly scalp DPC. The sequencing used whole blood, collected in connection with sensitization to the hapten diphenylcyclopropenone (DPC). The receptor source for this set is a woman between 50 and 59 years old with alopecia areata. Some clones in this sample may be carry-over from other donors' samples.

This clonotype was observed a few times. This chain uses TRBV20-1 with TRBJ1-3; a weak D match, TRBD1 (5 bases). Per the germline V gene, CDR1 is DFQATT and CDR2 is SNEGSKA (reference sequence). The CDR3 is 14 residues long. Trimming removed 5 bases from V and 0 bases from J, with 11 bases in between. The CDR3 bases are TGCAGTGCTCGTGGACACCCCTCTGGAAACACCATATATTTT. This translates into CSARGHPSGNTIYF.

In its sample, this clonotype was seen many times. This chain connects TRBV5-1 to TRBJ2-7, with TRBD2 as a possible D gene (6 bases). The CDR3 sequence is 15 residues long. The germline V and J ends were trimmed by 1 base and 5 bases, with 16 bases remaining between them. CDR1 is SGHRS, CDR2 YFSETQ, per germline. CDR3 amino acids: CASSLSRRGTDEQYF. DNA for the CDR3: TGCGCCAGCAGCTTGTCGCGGAGGGGAACCGACGAGCAGTACTTC.

This clonotype was recorded at least ten times. The V and J genes are TRBV6-2 or TRBV6-3 and TRBJ1-1; D is ambiguous. The V and J ends lost 4 bases and 1 base respectively, with 10 bases between them. The CDR3 is 14 residues long. Germline CDR1 reads MNHEY; CDR2 reads SVGEGT. DNA for the CDR3: TGTGCCAGCAGTTCTATCCTCCCGAACACTGAAGCTTTCTTT. This sequence encodes CASSSILPNTEAFF.

The table lists this clonotype with many counts. This chain joins TRBV6-2 or TRBV6-3 and TRBJ2-7; TRBD1 aligns across 7 bases. V trimming: 6 bases; J trimming: 2 bases; junction bases outside the gene matches: 4. This CDR3 spans 13 amino acids. The germline CDR1 and CDR2 sequences are MNHEY and SVGEGT. DNA for the CDR3: TGTGCCAGCAGCCGGGGACAGACCTACGAGCAGTACTTC. Translated: CASSRGQTYEQYF.

This clonotype was observed a few times. This chain joins TRBV29-1 and TRBJ1-2; D remains ambiguous. Germline V lookup: CDR1 SQVTM, CDR2 ANQGSEA. The CDR3 is made up of 11 amino acids. V lost 5 bases and J lost 4, with 8 bases in between. The CDR3: CSVLWGYGYTF. In DNA form, the CDR3 reads TGCAGCGTTTTGTGGGGCTATGGCTACACCTTC.

This clonotype was observed a few times. The chain is built from TRBV28 and TRBJ2-3; TRBD2 matches at 8 bases. CDR1 is MDHEN, CDR2 SYDVKM, per germline. V shed 7 bases, J shed 4 bases, and the junction held 16 bases outside the gene matches. This CDR3 has 17 residues. The CDR3: CASTIPRGASGADTQYF. The CDR3 DNA reads TGTGCCAGCACCATCCCGCGGGGGGCTAGTGGTGCAGATACGCAGTATTTT.

With regard to this clonotype: As the CDR3 is not closed by the conserved phenylalanine or tryptophan, this likely results from a read error. This chain links TRBV3-1 with TRBJ2-1; D unresolved. This CDR3 is built from 15 residues. Germline assignment: CDR1 LGHDT and CDR2 YNNKEL (reference sequence). V was pared by 4 bases and J by 0 bases, with 10 bases between. The CDR3: CASSPTLGSYNEQFS. The CDR3, as DNA: TGTGCCAGCAGCCCAACTCTGGGCTCCTACAATGAGCAGTTCTCC.

This clonotype was found many times. V usage is TRBV7-9 and J usage is TRBJ1-1, with D tentatively TRBD1 (5 bases). Germline CDR1 and CDR2: SEHNR and FQNEAQ (reference sequence). V lost 5 bases, J lost 0 bases, and 16 bases lay in between. CDR3 size: 16 residues. DNA for the CDR3: TGTGCCAGCAGCCCCCGTGGGAAGGGGTTGAACACTGAAGCTTTCTTT. This codes for CASSPRGKGLNTEAFF.

The V gene is TRBV7-8, the J gene TRBJ2-7; D is unresolved. The CDR3 loop spans 15 amino acids. Germline values: CDR1 SGHVS, CDR2 FQNEAQ. V lost 5 bases to trimming and J lost 2 bases, with 16 bases between them. This CDR3 is CASSPFSGLPYEQYF. CDR3 nucleotide sequence: TGTGCCAGCAGCCCTTTCTCAGGTTTGCCCTACGAGCAGTACTTC. Drawing the rest from reference TRBV7-8 and TRBJ2-7, the complete variable domain is GAGVSQSPRYKVAKRGQDVALRCDPISGHVSLFWYQQALGQGPEFLTYFQNEAQLDKSGLPSDRFFAERPEGSVSTLKIQRTQQEDSAVYLCASSPFSGLPYEQYFGPGTRLTVT.

The chain joins TRBV6-1 to TRBJ1-5; D remains unclear. CDR1 is MNHNS, CDR2 SASEGT, per germline. CDR3 length equals 12 residues. V lost 3 bases to trimming and J lost 9 bases, with 9 bases between them. The CDR3 bases are TGTGCCAGCAGTGACCTTAATTGGCCCCAGCATTTT. Protein: CASSDLNWPQHF.

This clonotype was observed many times. This sequence joins TRBV18 and TRBJ1-5; D possibly corresponds to TRBD1 (6 bases). This CDR3 has 15 amino acids. Trimming cost V 5 bases and J 0 bases, with 11 bases left between them. Germline values: CDR1 KGHSH, CDR2 LQKENI. The CDR3 DNA is TGTGCCAGCTCAGATGGACAGTATAGCAATCAGCCCCAGCATTTT. Its translation is CASSDGQYSNQPQHF.

This clonotype has only a few counts. CDR3: CASSLSGLGVSYEQYF. The CDR3 DNA reads as TGCGCCAGCAGCTTGAGTGGACTAGGGGTTTCCTACGAGCAGTACTTC. This chain connects TRBV5-1 to TRBJ2-7; 7 bases agree with TRBD2. The V gene's germline CDR1 is SGHRS and CDR2 YFSETQ. The CDR3 has 16 residues. V shed 1 base, J shed 1 base, and the junction held 8 bases outside the gene matches. The full variable domain, with the rest looked up from reference TRBV5-1 and TRBJ2-7, is KAGVTQTPRYLIKTRGQQVTLSCSPISGHRSVSWYQQTPGQGLQFLFEYFSETQRNKGNFPGRFSGRQFSNSRSEMNVSTLELGDSALYLCASSLSGLGVSYEQYFGPGTRLTVT.

This clonotype was seen a handful of times. CDR3 sequence (DNA): TGTGCCAGCAGCTTGGCCGGGCCCAAAAACATTCAGTACTTC. Protein product: CASSLAGPKNIQYF. This chain joins TRBV7-8 and TRBJ2-4; D is ambiguous. The germline V gene encodes CDR1 SGHVS and CDR2 FQNEAQ. This CDR3 is 14 amino acids long. Deletions cut 3 bases from V and 2 bases from J, with 8 bases between.

This clonotype was seen ten or more times. This rearrangement joins TRBV6-1 to TRBJ2-3, with a tentative D call TRBD2 (5 bases). V lost 6 bases and J 5 bases, leaving 18 bases between the germline ends. The CDR3 contains 15 residues. Germline CDR1 and CDR2: MNHNS and SASEGT. CDR3 amino acids: CASRATRAVGDTQYF. As DNA, the CDR3 is TGTGCCAGCAGGGCTACTAGGGCCGTGGGAGATACGCAGTATTTT.

The genes are TRBV20-1 and TRBJ2-1; D may be TRBD1 or TRBD2 (5 bases each). This CDR3 is built from 12 residues. From germline, CDR1 is DFQATT and CDR2 SNEGSKA (reference sequence). V lost 6 bases, J lost 9 bases, and 15 bases lay in between. The CDR3 spells CSAPDWGFEQFF. CDR3 DNA: TGCAGTGCCCCGGATTGGGGGTTTGAGCAGTTCTTC.

This clonotype was picked up a small number of times. This sequence joins TRBV7-2 and TRBJ2-1, with TRBD2 as a possible D gene (5 bases). CDR3 length: 11 amino acids. CDR1 and CDR2 from the germline V gene are SGHTA and FQGNSA. The V end lost 4 bases, the J end lost 9 bases, and 7 bases lay between the germline ends. CDR3 sequence: CASSYGLEQFF. In DNA, the CDR3 is TGTGCCAGCAGCTACGGACTTGAGCAGTTCTTC.

This clonotype was observed many times. The chain is built from TRBV6-5 and TRBJ1-4; possibly TRBD1 for D (6 bases). CDR1 is MNHEY and CDR2 is SVGAGI in the germline V gene. The CDR3 contains 15 residues. The V and J ends lost 4 bases and 6 bases respectively, with 15 bases between them. The CDR3 spells CASSSPGGGDEKLFF. CDR3 nucleotide sequence: TGTGCCAGCAGTTCCCCGGGAGGGGGTGATGAAAAACTGTTTTTT.

This rearrangement joins TRBV7-9 to TRBJ2-3; TRBD2 agrees at 7 bases. From germline, CDR1 is SEHNR and CDR2 FQNEAQ (reference sequence). Losses at the gene ends were 5 bases for V and 0 bases for J; bases not matched to a gene: 17. The CDR3 runs to 19 residues. CDR3 residues: CASSPGWGRAQLSTDTQYF. CDR3 nucleotide sequence: TGTGCCAGCAGCCCAGGTTGGGGGAGGGCCCAACTAAGCACAGATACGCAGTATTTT.

This clonotype has ten or more counts. The rearrangement uses TRBV29-1 and TRBJ1-1; no definite D call. Per the germline V gene, CDR1 is SQVTM and CDR2 is ANQGSEA. The CDR3 contains 12 residues. The V end lost 4 bases, the J end lost 7 bases, and 13 bases lay between the germline ends. The DNA for the CDR3 is TGCAGCGTTGTAGGGCAGGCCCTTGAAGCTTTCTTT. This codes for CSVVGQALEAFF.